The source of this TCR beta chain is a study of identical twins. Study-level results: Alpha sequences that were out-of-frame and twin-shared showed an excess of low generation probability. Invariant cells of the MAIT and iNKT types might have partly distorted the zero-insertion analyses.

This clonotype has more than one count but fewer than ten. Its antigen remains unidentified. The junction does not match germline at one end; this may be a read error. MiXCR, applied by TCRdb to the 5' RACE reads, yields one record per CDR3 protein. This table has more than 1.5 million distinct CDR3 sequences, around a third appearing once. The CDR3 extends over 18 amino acids. Germline-derived CDR1 and CDR2 are ENHRY and SYGVKD. The rearrangement joins TRBV10-3 to TRBJ1-4; D gene ambiguous. The specimen sequenced was cord blood. This receptor was obtained from a newborn girl in good health. The CDR3 region has the DNA TGTGCCGTCAGTGAGTCCGGACGACCCAGCTTCACTCGTGAAAAACTGTTTTTT. As protein: CAVSESGRPSFTREKLFF.